The text below deals with one T cell receptor beta chain. The data were obtained in a study of blood T cells in healthy people across ages. For the second PCR, which ran for roughly 6 to 12 cycles, a sample-barcoded 5' primer and a J-beta primer mix were used. TCRdb re-derived calls from the 5' RACE reads in MiXCR, one entry per CDR3 protein. The top ten clones hold roughly 2.1% of a sample with roughly 2 million distinct CDR3 sequences, around 48% of them seen once. V lost 6 bases and J 7 bases, leaving 22 bases between the germline ends. This CDR3 contains 16 residues. Germline V gene data show CDR1 as LNHDA and CDR2 as SQIVND (reference sequence).

J is TRBJ2-1 and V is TRBV19; TRBD1 might be the D (5 bases). This clonotype was obtained from a woman aged 40-49 years in good health. The sample taken for sequencing was blood. CDR3: CASSTTAQGPRNEQFF. DNA of the CDR3: TGTGCCAGTAGCACTACCGCTCAGGGTCCGAGGAATGAGCAGTTCTTC.